The next 20 T cell receptor beta chains were all read from a single sample in a study of blood T cells in healthy people across ages. For the second PCR, which ran for about 6 to 11 cycles, a sample-barcoded 5' primer and a J-beta primer mix were used. TCRdb used MiXCR to reprocess the 5' RACE reads, holding one entry per CDR3 protein. Of about a million distinct CDR3 sequences in the sample, approximately 50% are singletons; the top ten hold 20% to 25%. Material: blood. The origin of the receptors is a woman aged 60 to 75 in good health.

V usage is TRBV6-6 and J usage is TRBJ1-1; 7 positions agree with TRBD1. The CDR3 totals 14 residues. With V trimmed by 6 bases and J by 4 bases, 8 bases remained unmatched. Per the germline V gene, CDR1 is MNHNY and CDR2 is SVGAGI (reference sequence). DNA for the CDR3: TGTGCCAGCAGACATAGACAGGGTAGCACTGAAGCTTTCTTT. The encoded protein is CASRHRQGSTEAFF.

This clonotype has just a few counts. V is TRBV9 and J is TRBJ1-1, with no clear D. Trimming removed 1 base from V and 0 bases from J, with 10 bases in between. Germline-derived CDR1 and CDR2 are SGDLS and YYNGEE. The CDR3 loop spans 15 amino acids. CDR3 nucleotides: TGTGCCAGCAGCGTAATAATCAGCATGAACACTGAAGCTTTCTTT. It yields the protein CASSVIISMNTEAFF. Full variable domain (rest looked up from reference TRBV9 and TRBJ1-1): DSGVTQTPKHLITATGQRVTLRCSPRSGDLSVYWYQQSLDQGLQFLIQYYNGEERAKGNILERFSAQQFPDLHSELNLSSLELGDSALYFCASSVIISMNTEAFFGQGTRLTVV.

Of note for this clonotype: At one boundary the junction diverges from the germline segment, which might be a read error. V and J are TRBV12-3 or TRBV12-4 and TRBJ2-3; 8 bases align to TRBD1. CDR3 size: 16 residues. The CDR3 DNA follows: TGTGCCAGAAGTTTGAACAGGGGGTTGGGTGGCGATACGCAGTATTTT. Translating gives CARSLNRGLGGDTQYF.

V gene TRBV4-3 combines with J gene TRBJ2-5; D ambiguous. The germline CDR1 and CDR2 sequences are LGHNA and YSLEER. CDR3 length equals 13 residues. The V gene lost 0 bases and the J gene lost 9 bases, with 11 bases spanning the gap. Here the CDR3 DNA reads TGCGCCAGCAGCCAAGAATCGCGTGTACCCCAGTACTTC. Encoded protein: CASSQESRVPQYF.

This rearrangement joins TRBV4-1 to TRBJ2-7; D unresolved. Trimming pared 0 bases from V and 0 bases from J, leaving 12 bases between. Germline lookup yields CDR1 MGHRA and CDR2 YSYEKL. The CDR3 is made up of 16 amino acids. CDR3 protein: CASSQDPGSYSYEQYF. CDR3 coding DNA: TGCGCCAGCAGCCAAGATCCGGGCTCCTACTCCTACGAGCAGTACTTC.

V is TRBV6-5 and J is TRBJ2-1; D is unclear. V lost 5 bases, J lost 0 bases, and 11 bases lay in between. Germline V gene sequence: CDR1 MNHEY, CDR2 SVGAGI. The CDR3 has 15 residues. The CDR3 here is CASSLLSHSYNEQFF. Here the CDR3 DNA reads TGTGCCAGCAGTCTCTTGTCCCACTCCTACAATGAGCAGTTCTTC.

The chain carries TRBV30 and TRBJ2-3; D is undetermined. The CDR3 sequence is 13 residues long. Germline lookup yields CDR1 GTSNPN and CDR2 SVGIG (reference sequence). Trimming left V 8 bases short and J 0 bases short, with 12 bases between. CDR3 DNA sequence: TGTGCCGGCACGGTGGACAGCACAGATACGCAGTATTTT. Its protein is CAGTVDSTDTQYF.

The V call is TRBV12-3 or TRBV12-4, the J call TRBJ2-1, with D possibly matching TRBD1 (5 bases). V was cut by 3 bases and J by 7 bases, with 16 bases left in between. There are 15 residues in the CDR3. As DNA, the CDR3 is TGTGCCAGCAGTTTTGTGTTAGCAGGGTTGAATGAGCAGTTCTTC. Protein sequence: CASSFVLAGLNEQFF.

This sequence joins TRBV7-6 and TRBJ2-7; 7 bases match TRBD2. The CDR3 has 15 amino acids. CDR1 SGHVS and CDR2 FNYEAQ come from the germline V gene. J lost 2 bases, V lost 1 base, and 5 bases had no gene match. This CDR3 is CASSLVGGSTYEQYF. In DNA, the CDR3 is TGTGCCAGCAGCTTAGTAGGCGGGAGCACCTACGAGCAGTACTTC.

This clonotype came up once. Just one base apart from a much larger clone, this may be a read error. The genes are TRBV12-3 or TRBV12-4 and TRBJ2-7; D might be TRBD1 (8 bases). CDR3 length: 13 residues. The CDR3 coding sequence is TGTGCCAGCAGAAGCGGGGACAGGTATGAGCGGTACTTC. Translation: CASRSGDRYERYF.

The gene calls are TRBV5-1 and TRBJ2-1; no clear D gene. CDR1 is SGHRS and CDR2 is YFSETQ in the germline V gene. CDR3 length: 14 residues. Trimming took off 0 bases at V and 3 bases at J, with 7 bases between the two ends. The CDR3 reads CASSLGLFYNEQFF. Written as DNA, the CDR3 is TGCGCCAGCAGCTTGGGTCTGTTCTACAATGAGCAGTTCTTC. Combining the CDR3 with reference TRBV5-1 and TRBJ2-1 gives the whole variable domain KAGVTQTPRYLIKTRGQQVTLSCSPISGHRSVSWYQQTPGQGLQFLFEYFSETQRNKGNFPGRFSGRQFSNSRSEMNVSTLELGDSALYLCASSLGLFYNEQFFGPGTRLTVL.

The chain is built from TRBV20-1 and TRBJ2-1; D is ambiguous. Germline CDR1 DFQATT, CDR2 SNEGSKA (reference sequence). The CDR3 is 11 amino acids. Trimming removed 6 bases at V and 5 bases at J, with 8 bases between. CDR3 sequence: CSAASHNEQFF. CDR3 sequence (DNA): TGCAGTGCGGCGAGTCACAATGAGCAGTTCTTC.

The chain has TRBV7-9 and TRBJ2-7, with D unresolved. The DNA matches TRBJ2-5 better at its end, which makes the J call doubtful. This CDR3 region has 12 residues. Germline V gene sequence: CDR1 SEHNR, CDR2 FQNEAQ (reference sequence). For the CDR3, the DNA is TGTGCCAGCACGGCCTACGTAGAGACCCAGTACTTC. It translates to CASTAYVETQYF.

The table lists this clonotype with many counts. V usage is TRBV28 and J usage is TRBJ2-4, with TRBD2 identical over 15 bases. There are 16 residues in the CDR3. Germline loops: CDR1 MDHEN, CDR2 SYDVKM. Trimming cost V 4 bases and J 6 bases; bases outside gene matches: 4. The CDR3 region is CASSSPGLAGGNIQYF. The DNA of the CDR3 is TGTGCCAGCAGTTCCCCGGGACTAGCGGGAGGAAACATTCAGTACTTC.

J is TRBJ2-7 and V is TRBV4-1; 11 bases line up with TRBD2. The V segment lost 1 base and the J segment 5 bases; nucleotides outside the gene matches: 4. The germline V gene has CDR1 MGHRA and CDR2 YSYEKL. The CDR3 covers 15 residues. CDR3 DNA: TGCGCCAGCAGCCAAGTAGCGGGAGGGCCCCACGAGCAGTACTTC. It specifies CASSQVAGGPHEQYF.

This chain uses TRBV4-1 with TRBJ2-6; D is perhaps TRBD2 (6 bases). Germline CDR1 is MGHRA and CDR2 is YSYEKL. The V and J ends lost 0 bases and 2 bases respectively, with 8 bases between them. This CDR3 is 16 amino acids long. The CDR3 loop is CASSQEEGAGANVLTF. CDR3 nucleotide sequence: TGCGCCAGCAGCCAAGAGGAGGGAGCTGGGGCCAACGTCCTGACTTTC.

V usage is TRBV6-2 or TRBV6-3 and J usage is TRBJ2-5; 8 bases map to TRBD1. The CDR3 is 14 amino acids. V was clipped by 7 bases and J by 7 bases; unmatched bases: 11. Germline V gene sequence: CDR1 MNHEY, CDR2 SVGEGT. The CDR3 loop reads CASKKSGGDGTQYF. The DNA for the CDR3 is TGTGCCAGCAAGAAGTCAGGGGGCGATGGGACCCAGTACTTC.

The chain employs TRBV24-1 and TRBJ2-2; D unresolved. CDR1 is KGHDR, CDR2 SFDVKD, per germline. The V and J ends lost 5 bases and 5 bases respectively, with 5 bases between them. This CDR3 spans 12 amino acids. The DNA of the CDR3 is TGTGCCACCAGTGTTGATACCGGGGAGCTGTTTTTT. Translated, it gives CATSVDTGELFF.

This clonotype was counted a few times. The chain carries TRBV7-2 and TRBJ2-1; 11 bases align to TRBD2. The CDR3 is 16 residues long. Germline-derived CDR1 and CDR2 are SGHTA and FQGNSA. Germline trimming cut 7 bases from V and 7 bases from J; bases unmatched to any gene: 12. Here the CDR3 DNA reads TGTGCCAGCACCGTAAGGGGGACTAGCGGTACAAATGAGCAGTTCTTC. This codes for CASTVRGTSGTNEQFF.

This clonotype was observed once. J is TRBJ2-3 and V is TRBV7-3; 11 bases fit TRBD1. The CDR3 consists of 15 residues. The V gene's germline CDR1 is SGHTA and CDR2 FQGTGA. J lost 6 bases, V lost 5 bases, and 7 bases had no gene match. CDR3 nucleotide sequence: TGTGCCAGCAGCCAAAGGACAGGGGGCAAGGATACGCAGTATTTT. Its translation is CASSQRTGGKDTQYF. Full variable domain (missing parts from reference TRBV7-3 and TRBJ2-3): GAGVSQTPSNKVTEKGKYVELRCDPISGHTALYWYRQSLGQGPEFLIYFQGTGAADDSGLPNDRFFAVRPEGSVSTLKIQRTERGDSAVYLCASSQRTGGKDTQYFGPGTRLTVL.